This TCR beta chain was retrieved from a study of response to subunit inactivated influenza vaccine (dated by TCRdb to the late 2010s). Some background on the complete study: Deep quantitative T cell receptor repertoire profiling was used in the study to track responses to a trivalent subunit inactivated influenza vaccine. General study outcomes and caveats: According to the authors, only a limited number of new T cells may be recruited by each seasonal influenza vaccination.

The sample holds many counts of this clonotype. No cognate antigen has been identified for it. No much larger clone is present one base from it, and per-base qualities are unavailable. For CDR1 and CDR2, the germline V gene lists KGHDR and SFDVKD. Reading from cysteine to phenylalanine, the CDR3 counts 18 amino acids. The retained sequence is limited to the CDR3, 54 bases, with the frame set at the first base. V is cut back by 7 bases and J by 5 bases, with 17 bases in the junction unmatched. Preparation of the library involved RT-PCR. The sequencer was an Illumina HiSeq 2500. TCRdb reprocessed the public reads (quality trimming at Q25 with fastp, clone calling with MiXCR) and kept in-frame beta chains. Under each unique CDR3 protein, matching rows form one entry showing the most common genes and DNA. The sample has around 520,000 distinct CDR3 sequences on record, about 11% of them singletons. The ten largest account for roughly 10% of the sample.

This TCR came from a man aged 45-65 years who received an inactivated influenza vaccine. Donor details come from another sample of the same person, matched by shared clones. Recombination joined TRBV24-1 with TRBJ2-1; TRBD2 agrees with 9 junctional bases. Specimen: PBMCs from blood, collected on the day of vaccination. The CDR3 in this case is CATRLWGQGLAGHNEQFF. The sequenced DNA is TGTGCCACCAGACTTTGGGGTCAGGGGCTAGCGGGACACAATGAGCAGTTCTTC.